The 21 T cell receptor beta chains in this list originate from one sample, sequenced in a study of siplizumab effects on memory and regulatory T cells. Sequencing was performed with immunoSEQ multiplex PCR; in TCRdb, only in-frame clones are kept and a portion is missing. The sample has about 91,000 clones, approximately 93% seen once. Sequenced sample: CD8+ T cells sorted from blood. Every receptor here comes from a human donor in good health.

The rearrangement uses TRBV5-1 and TRBJ1-2, with 8 bases identical to TRBD1. Germline V gene sequence: CDR1 SGHRS, CDR2 YFSETQ. This CDR3 spans 15 amino acids. V lost 4 bases to trimming and J lost 4 bases; unmatched junction nucleotides: 9. The CDR3 loop is CASSPGQGLSYGYTF. The CDR3 coding sequence is TGCGCCAGCAGCCCCGGACAGGGTTTGAGCTATGGCTACACCTTC.

The rearrangement uses TRBV5-1 and TRBJ1-2; 8 positions match TRBD1. Germline trimming cut 2 bases from V and 3 bases from J; bases unmatched to any gene: 6. Per germline, CDR1 SGHRS and CDR2 YFSETQ. The CDR3 has 15 residues. This CDR3 is CASSFTQGADYGYTF. CDR3 nucleotide sequence: TGCGCCAGCAGCTTTACCCAGGGGGCGGACTATGGCTACACCTTC.

CDR3 nucleotide sequence: TGTGCCAGCACCACCGAGGGCTACGAGCAGTACTTC. Translation: CASTTEGYEQYF. V usage is TRBV5-6 and J usage is TRBJ2-5; tentative D call: TRBD2 (5 bases). The end of the DNA aligns better with TRBJ2-7, so the J call may be wrong. Germline V CDR1 and CDR2: SGHDT, YYEEEE. This CDR3 has 12 amino acids.

In this sample, this clone turned up once. The chain carries TRBV9 and TRBJ1-1; weak D call: TRBD1 (5 bases). Looked up from germline, CDR1 is SGDLS and CDR2 is YYNGEE. The V end lost 3 bases, the J end lost 7 bases, and 16 bases lay between the germline ends. The CDR3 consists of 14 residues. The CDR3: CASSAPGPNGEAFF. CDR3 in DNA: TGTGCCAGCAGCGCCCCGGGGCCAAATGGTGAAGCTTTCTTT.

This clone was seen a few times. This chain links TRBV27 with TRBJ1-1; the D is unclear. This CDR3 contains 16 residues. The germline V gene encodes CDR1 MNHEY and CDR2 SMNVEV (reference sequence). Trimming shortened V by 2 bases and J by 1 base, and 14 bases separated the two germline ends. In DNA form, the CDR3 reads TGTGCCAGCAGTTTAACATCCCCCGACGGGAACACTGAAGCTTTCTTT. Translating gives CASSLTSPDGNTEAFF.

The chain employs TRBV18 and TRBJ1-1, with 7 bases that match TRBD1. The CDR3 spans 16 residues. With V trimmed by 4 bases and J by 5 bases, 13 bases remained unmatched. Germline V gene lookup returns CDR1 KGHSH and CDR2 LQKENI. CDR3 sequence (DNA): TGTGCCAGCTCACAAGGCAGGGGGTACCTCAGGACTGAAGCTTTCTTT. Amino acid sequence: CASSQGRGYLRTEAFF.

The chain uses TRBV6-5 and TRBJ1-2, with a weak D call TRBD1 (6 bases). The CDR3 runs to 13 residues. Trimming removed 2 bases from V and 6 bases from J, with 10 bases in between. Per the germline V gene, CDR1 is MNHEY and CDR2 is SVGAGI. CDR3 residues: CASSYGAGDGYTF. In nucleotides, the CDR3 is TGTGCCAGCAGTTACGGGGCAGGGGATGGCTACACCTTC.

The chain is built from TRBV9 and TRBJ2-7, with D tentatively TRBD2 (7 bases). Trimming shortened V by 4 bases and J by 3 bases, and 17 bases separated the two germline ends. CDR3 length equals 15 residues. The V gene's germline CDR1 is SGDLS and CDR2 YYNGEE. The CDR3 nucleotides are TGTGCCAGCAGCAGGGGGGTCCGGGAGGTCTACGAGCAGTACTTC. Protein: CASSRGVREVYEQYF.

The CDR3 sequence is CASSDIAGTLTDTQYF. CDR3 DNA sequence: TGTGCCAGCAGTGATATAGCGGGGACTCTCACAGATACGCAGTATTTT. V is TRBV2 and J is TRBJ2-3, with TRBD2 identical over 8 bases. CDR1 and CDR2 (germline): SNHLY, FYNNEI. There are 16 residues in the CDR3. V shed 3 bases and J 2 bases; nucleotides not matched to a gene: 7.

Written as DNA, the CDR3 is TGTGCCAGCAGCCCTATGAGGGGAAAAGAGACCCAGTACTTC. Protein product: CASSPMRGKETQYF. The chain carries TRBV9 and TRBJ2-5; D might be TRBD1 or TRBD2, each matching 5 bases. Per the germline V gene, CDR1 is SGDLS and CDR2 is YYNGEE. The ends were cut back, 4 bases at V and 3 bases at J, with 13 bases in the middle. The CDR3 sequence is 14 residues long.

V and J are TRBV30 and TRBJ1-2, with D uncertain. CDR1 GTSNPN and CDR2 SVGIG come from the germline V gene (reference sequence). This CDR3 is built from 14 residues. Between the trimmed V and J ends, which lost 1 base and 0 bases, there was a span of 9 bases. The CDR3 bases are TGTGCCTGGAGTGACGGGAACCCTAACTATGGCTACACCTTC. Its translation: CAWSDGNPNYGYTF.

CDR3: CASSATGTEAFF. CDR3 in DNA: TGCGCCAGCAGCGCAACAGGGACTGAAGCTTTCTTT. The genes are TRBV4-1 and TRBJ1-1; a possible D gene is TRBD1 (6 bases). This CDR3 contains 12 residues. Trimming took 5 bases from V and 5 from J, leaving 9 bases between them. Looked up from germline, CDR1 is MGHRA and CDR2 is YSYEKL.

This clone was counted between two and nine times. The chain combines TRBV7-9 with TRBJ1-5; D ambiguous. Germline V gives CDR1 SEHNR, CDR2 FQNEAQ (reference sequence). Between the trimmed V and J ends, which lost 8 bases and 5 bases, there was a span of 13 bases. The CDR3 contains 13 residues. CDR3 amino acids: CASVEGADQPQHF. In DNA form, the CDR3 reads TGTGCCAGCGTCGAGGGTGCGGATCAGCCCCAGCATTTT.

The chain combines TRBV11-3 with TRBJ2-7; the match to TRBD2 covers 13 bases. Germline CDR1 and CDR2: SGHNT and YENEEA. The CDR3 runs to 16 residues. The J segment lost 5 bases and the V segment lost 0 bases, leaving 4 bases of the junction unmatched. CDR3 in DNA: TGTGCCAGCAGCTTAGATGGGACTAGCGGGATCAACGAGCAGTACTTC. It codes for CASSLDGTSGINEQYF.

In the case of this clone: This sample includes further DNA sequences coding for the same CDR3. The V call is TRBV6-5, the J call TRBJ2-2; D unresolved. Germline CDR1 is MNHEY and CDR2 is SVGAGI. The V end was cut by 2 bases, the J end by 5 bases, with 6 bases between. The CDR3 is 13 amino acids. The CDR3 here is CASSYSVTGELFF. The CDR3 DNA reads TGTGCCAGCAGTTACAGCGTTACCGGGGAGCTGTTTTTT.

The chain is built from TRBV5-4 and TRBJ1-2; TRBD1 aligns across 7 bases. From germline, CDR1 is SGHNT and CDR2 YYREEE (reference sequence). The CDR3 runs 14 residues. The V and J ends lost 4 bases and 8 bases, in that order; junction bases with no gene match: 11. This CDR3 is CASSPGQTSWGYTF. DNA for the CDR3: TGTGCCAGCAGCCCGGGACAGACTTCATGGGGCTACACCTTC.

This chain links TRBV7-9 with TRBJ1-1; D perhaps matches TRBD1 (5 bases). CDR3 length equals 15 residues. Germline V gene lookup returns CDR1 SEHNR and CDR2 FQNEAQ (reference sequence). Deletions cut 3 bases from V and 6 bases from J, with 17 bases between. The DNA of the CDR3 is TGTGCCAGCAGCTTTCAGACGGGGGAGTTCGCTGAAGCTTTCTTT. Translating it yields CASSFQTGEFAEAFF. Full variable domain (rest looked up from reference TRBV7-9 and TRBJ1-1): DTGVSQNPRHKITKRGQNVTFRCDPISEHNRLYWYRQTLGQGPEFLTYFQNEAQLEKSRLLSDRFSAERPKGSFSTLEIQRTEQGDSAMYLCASSFQTGEFAEAFFGQGTRLTVV.

CDR3 in DNA: TGTGCCAGCAGCCTACTGGGGGCTCCCTACAATGAGCAGTTCTTC. This sequence encodes CASSLLGAPYNEQFF. The chain has TRBV9 and TRBJ2-1, with D perhaps TRBD1 (6 bases). Trimming removed 4 bases from V and 2 bases from J, with 13 bases in between. The V gene's germline CDR1 is SGDLS and CDR2 YYNGEE. This CDR3 region has 15 residues.

This sequence joins TRBV5-6 and TRBJ2-7; no clear D gene. Germline CDR1 SGHDT, CDR2 YYEEEE. The V gene lost 3 bases and the J gene lost 0 bases, with 19 bases spanning the gap. There are 17 residues in the CDR3. Written as DNA, the CDR3 is TGTGCCAGCAGCTCGGGCAAGGAGACTCTTAGCTCCTACGAGCAGTACTTC. This codes for CASSSGKETLSSYEQYF.

This chain uses TRBV5-1 with TRBJ2-3, with D maybe TRBD2 (5 bases). Germline V gene data show CDR1 as SGHRS and CDR2 as YFSETQ. The CDR3 contains 13 residues. V dropped 3 bases and J dropped 2 bases, with 7 bases sitting between them. The CDR3 spells CASSSLDTDTQYF. In nucleotides, the CDR3 is TGCGCCAGCAGCTCACTAGACACAGATACGCAGTATTTT.

This chain joins TRBV7-3 and TRBJ2-7, with 8 bases matching TRBD1. J gave up 6 bases and V 4 bases, and 5 bases lay outside the gene matches. CDR3 length: 13 amino acids. Germline V gives CDR1 SGHTA, CDR2 FQGTGA. The CDR3 here is CASSSAGGLEQYF. The CDR3, as DNA: TGTGCCAGCAGCTCCGCAGGGGGCCTCGAGCAGTACTTC.